This TCR beta chain emerged from a study of blood T cell repertoires in COVID-19. About the study: Samples representing acute and convalescent COVID-19 were sourced from the United States, Italy and Spain. PBMCs, B-cell-depleted T cells, or T cells provided the cDNA or gDNA that made up the material.

The germline V and J ends were trimmed by 2 bases and 3 bases, with 7 bases remaining between them. The CDR3 length is 13 residues. Germline CDR1 and CDR2: SGHTA and FQGTGA. This clone was observed once. In the same sample, other DNA sequences code for this CDR3. Original processing methods: Amplified reference gene primers provided the basis for estimating nucleated cell counts. TCRdb keeps only in-frame clones here, not all; method: immunoSEQ multiplex PCR. V, J and clone size reflect that table, while D and trimming were determined from the DNA. The sample consists of 98,000 or so clones, over 65% of them appearing once.

The receptor comes from a woman in her thirties or forties with acute or convalescent COVID-19. This sequence joins TRBV7-3 and TRBJ2-5; unclear D gene. The sample consisted of peripheral blood. The CDR3 sequence: CASSLLAEETQYF. CDR3 coding DNA: TGTGCCAGCAGCTTACTGGCAGAAGAGACCCAGTACTTC.